Reported below is one TCR beta chain. Its cognate antigen is unknown. The entry originates in a study of CD8+ T cells in alopecia areata. Whole-study context: Treated patients were dosed with oral tofacitinib, taking 5 to 10 mg twice daily.

In each case, RNA was isolated and then reverse transcribed into cDNA as the sequencing template. Repertoires were generated with immunoSEQ multiplex PCR, while TCRdb's copy carries only in-frame clones and drops some. In the table there are fewer than 250,000 clones, 50% to 75% of which are singletons. The germline V and J ends were trimmed by 0 bases and 3 bases, with 5 bases remaining between them. The CDR3 has 14 amino acids. From germline, CDR1 is MNHEY and CDR2 SVGAGI. The study's findings and limits: Uncertain still, given a single nonresponder, is whether baseline CD8+ expansion links to response.

The treatment: oral pan-JAK inhibitor, 5-10 mg twice daily. The sequence was obtained from a human donor with alopecia areata. This chain connects TRBV6-5 to TRBJ2-2; D gene unclear. This material consisted of CD4+ T cells sorted from blood, taken at week 4, from a patient treated with tofacitinib. The CDR3 DNA reads as TGTGCCAGCAGTTACTCTCTTTACACCGGGGAGCTGTTTTTT. Translated: CASSYSLYTGELFF.